This T cell receptor (beta chain) derives from a study of blood T cells in healthy people across ages. Study outcomes and limitations: Per million T cells, TCR beta diversity dropped about linearly as age rose.

Concerning this clonotype itself: The antigen remains undetermined. One end of the junction varies from germline; a read error may be responsible.

The use of a sample-barcoded 5' primer and a J-beta primer mix characterized a second PCR of roughly 6 to 11 cycles. A single record per CDR3 protein comes from TCRdb applying MiXCR to the 5' RACE reads. The sample comprises nearly 800,000 distinct CDR3 sequences, roughly 50% of which are singletons, and roughly 25% rests with the top ten. In germline, CDR1 is SSHAT, CDR2 FNYEAQ (reference sequence). This CDR3 has 16 residues. Material: blood. This clonotype was sampled from a man between 35 and 55 years old in good health. The V gene is TRBV7-7, the J gene TRBJ2-3, with TRBD1 matching over 9 bases. The CDR3 protein is CASSLNLQGAEDTQYF. CDR3 nucleotides: TGTGCTAGCAGCTTAAACCTACAGGGGGCAGAAGATACGCAGTATTTT.